The 14 T cell receptor beta chains reported below all come from one sample, sequenced in a study of cytomegalovirus exposure and HLA in healthy donors. Primers for the PCR totalled 60 Vbeta and 13 Jbeta. The table came from immunoSEQ multiplex PCR; TCRdb's copy has only in-frame clones and leaves some out. This table has 250,000 to 350,000 clones, roughly 80% appearing once. Sequencing used PBMCs. The origin of the receptors is a girl aged 2-10 years in good health and CMV-seronegative.

This chain links TRBV6-5 with TRBJ1-2; 10 bases line up with TRBD1. After removal of 7 bases from V and 2 bases from J, the junction contained 4 bases not matched to a gene. The germline CDR1 and CDR2 sequences are MNHEY and SVGAGI. The CDR3 extends over 14 amino acids. The CDR3 DNA follows: TGTGCCAGCAAACCGGGACAGGGGAACTATGGCTACACCTTC. Translated: CASKPGQGNYGYTF.

A single count supports this clone. The chain's CDR3 is CSVLREGETQYF. The CDR3 DNA sequence: TGCAGCGTTTTGCGGGAGGGTGAGACCCAGTACTTC. This chain joins TRBV29-1 and TRBJ2-5, with TRBD2 matching 9 bases. Looked up from germline, CDR1 is SQVTM and CDR2 is ANQGSEA. This CDR3 contains 12 residues. J gave up 5 bases and V 5 bases, and 3 bases lay outside the gene matches.

CDR3 amino acids: CASSYSTSYEQYF. CDR3 coding DNA: TGTGCCAGCAGTTACTCCACTTCCTACGAGCAGTACTTC. The chain links TRBV28 to TRBJ2-7; no reliable D call. V lost 4 bases and J lost 1, with 8 bases in between. The germline V gene encodes CDR1 MDHEN and CDR2 SYDVKM. This CDR3 has 13 amino acids.

This clone appeared once. CDR3 nucleotides: TGTGCCAGCAGCCGGACGGACTATTACACCGGGGAGCTGTTTTTT. Protein product: CASSRTDYYTGELFF. The chain has TRBV11-2 and TRBJ2-2, with D possibly being TRBD2 (6 bases). V was clipped by 5 bases and J by 3 bases, with 13 bases between them. Germline CDR1 and CDR2: SGHAT and FQNNGV. The length of the CDR3 is 15 residues. The full variable domain, completed using reference TRBV11-2 and TRBJ2-2, is EAGVAQSPRYKIIEKRQSVAFWCNPISGHATLYWYQQILGQGPKLLIQFQNNGVVDDSQLPKDRFSAERLKGVDSTLKIQPAKLEDSAVYLCASSRTDYYTGELFFGEGSRLTVL.

The chain is built from TRBV7-8 and TRBJ2-7; 8 nucleotides align to TRBD1. The CDR3 is made up of 15 amino acids. V shed 2 bases and J 3 bases; nucleotides not matched to a gene: 6. CDR1 is SGHVS, CDR2 FQNEAQ, per germline. CDR3 protein: CASSLQTGGDYEQYF. The CDR3 coding sequence is TGTGCCAGCAGCTTACAAACAGGGGGTGACTACGAGCAGTACTTC. The full variable domain, rest sourced from reference TRBV7-8 and TRBJ2-7, is GAGVSQSPRYKVAKRGQDVALRCDPISGHVSLFWYQQALGQGPEFLTYFQNEAQLDKSGLPSDRFFAERPEGSVSTLKIQRTQQEDSAVYLCASSLQTGGDYEQYFGPGTRLTVT.

This clone came up a few times. The chain carries TRBV6-1 and TRBJ2-1; perhaps TRBD1 as D (5 bases). The CDR3 consists of 12 residues. The ends were cut back, 10 bases at V and 9 bases at J, with 16 bases in the middle. CDR1 MNHNS and CDR2 SASEGT come from the germline V gene. CDR3 loop: CATRDGAGEQFF. For the CDR3, the DNA is TGTGCCACGAGAGATGGGGCCGGTGAGCAGTTCTTC.

This chain uses TRBV6-1 with TRBJ2-5; D is ambiguous. The V end was cut by 3 bases, the J end by 2 bases, with 7 bases between. In germline, CDR1 is MNHNS, CDR2 SASEGT. CDR3 size: 13 residues. DNA of the CDR3: TGTGCCAGCAGTGATGCTCAGCAAGAGACCCAGTACTTC. Translated, it gives CASSDAQQETQYF.

This clone came up once. The V and J genes are TRBV27 and TRBJ2-7, with a possible D match to TRBD2 (5 bases). CDR1 is MNHEY, CDR2 SMNVEV, per germline (reference sequence). Deletions cut 3 bases from V and 10 bases from J, with 19 bases between. There are 14 residues in the CDR3. CDR3 amino acids: CASSFYSGILIQYF. The CDR3 region has the DNA TGTGCCAGCAGTTTCTACTCCGGGATACTAATTCAGTACTTC.

The CDR3 is CASSNEITGGISYEQYF. DNA for the CDR3: TGTGCCAGTTCCAACGAAATCACAGGGGGCATTTCCTACGAGCAGTACTTC. V is TRBV7-9 and J is TRBJ2-7; 9 bases are shared with TRBD1. This CDR3 spans 17 amino acids. J was trimmed by 1 base and V by 9 bases; bases with no gene match: 16. The germline gives CDR1 SEHNR, CDR2 FQNEAQ (reference sequence).

The DNA of the CDR3 is TGTGCCAGCAGCGAGGTCCGAGGGACAGCTTTCGGCTCTGGGGCCAACGTCCTGACTTTC. Translated: CASSEVRGTAFGSGANVLTF. The rearrangement uses TRBV9 and TRBJ2-6, with TRBD1 matching 7 bases. V lost 3 bases and J lost 0; bases outside the gene matches: 15. CDR1 and CDR2 (germline): SGDLS, YYNGEE. The CDR3 runs to 20 residues.

This clone was counted once. This sequence joins TRBV11-3 and TRBJ2-1; possible D gene TRBD2, 5 bases. V lost 5 bases, J lost 6 bases, and 14 bases lay in between. This CDR3 comprises 14 residues. Germline V lookup: CDR1 SGHNT, CDR2 YENEEA. The CDR3 sequence is CASSPSGLANEQFF. The CDR3, as DNA: TGTGCCAGCAGCCCGTCCGGACTCGCCAATGAGCAGTTCTTC.

The rearrangement uses TRBV6-6 and TRBJ2-2; 13 nucleotides align to TRBD2. V shed 6 bases, J shed 2 bases, and the junction held 3 bases outside the gene matches. This CDR3 comprises 16 residues. Germline CDR1 MNHNY, CDR2 SVGAGI (reference sequence). In DNA, the CDR3 is TGTGCCAGCAGAAGACTAGCGGGGGGTAACACCGGGGAGCTGTTTTTT. This sequence encodes CASRRLAGGNTGELFF.

The rearrangement joins TRBV4-1 to TRBJ2-7; a possible D gene is TRBD1 (6 bases). Trimming removed 2 bases at V and 3 bases at J, with 17 bases between. Germline lookup yields CDR1 MGHRA and CDR2 YSYEKL. The CDR3 is 16 amino acids. This CDR3 is CASSQWPRDTHYEQYF. The CDR3 DNA is TGCGCCAGCAGCCAATGGCCCCGGGACACCCACTACGAGCAGTACTTC.

This clone was detected only a few times. The rearrangement joins TRBV5-1 to TRBJ2-5, with 7 bases matching TRBD2. Trimming at V came to 0 bases and at J to 2 bases, leaving 13 bases not matched to a gene. Germline loops: CDR1 SGHRS, CDR2 YFSETQ. This CDR3 has 18 amino acids. In DNA form, the CDR3 reads TGCGCCAGCAGCTTGGCCCTAGCGGCTAATTGGGGGCAAGAGACCCAGTACTTC. This sequence encodes CASSLALAANWGQETQYF. The complete variable domain, with remaining parts taken from reference TRBV5-1 and TRBJ2-5, reads KAGVTQTPRYLIKTRGQQVTLSCSPISGHRSVSWYQQTPGQGLQFLFEYFSETQRNKGNFPGRFSGRQFSNSRSEMNVSTLELGDSALYLCASSLALAANWGQETQYFGPGTRLLVL.